This passage covers 20 T cell receptor beta chains from one sample sequenced in a study of response to subunit inactivated influenza vaccine. MiXCR, applied by TCRdb to the RT-PCR reads, yields one record per CDR3 protein. The sample shows some 800,000 distinct CDR3 sequences, around 20% of them seen only once. This sample comprised PBMCs from blood, obtained approximately 5 days after vaccination. Receptors originate from a middle-aged man who received an inactivated influenza vaccine.

This sequence joins TRBV20-1 and TRBJ1-2; possibly TRBD1 for D (6 bases). Germline lookup yields CDR1 DFQATT and CDR2 SNEGSKA (reference sequence). The CDR3 length is 12 residues. V dropped 4 bases and J dropped 7 bases, with 13 bases sitting between them. The CDR3 sequence is CSAKKQGPGYTF. CDR3 sequence (DNA): TGCAGTGCTAAGAAACAGGGACCTGGCTACACCTTC.

This clonotype was counted at least ten times. The rearrangement joins TRBV24-1 to TRBJ2-1; perhaps TRBD1 as D (6 bases). Germline V gene sequence: CDR1 KGHDR, CDR2 SFDVKD. V gave up 4 bases and J gave up 4 bases, with 16 bases separating them. The CDR3 spans 16 residues. Here the CDR3 DNA reads TGTGCCACCAGTGACCCCCGATTAGGGGGATACAATGAGCAGTTCTTC. As protein: CATSDPRLGGYNEQFF.

This rearrangement joins TRBV11-2 to TRBJ1-6; 7 bases agree with TRBD1. The V segment lost 2 bases and the J segment 6 bases; nucleotides outside the gene matches: 7. Per the germline V gene, CDR1 is SGHAT and CDR2 is FQNNGV. CDR3 length: 16 residues. CDR3 amino acids: CASSLSRGGSNSPLHF. The CDR3 bases are TGTGCCAGCAGCTTAAGCAGGGGGGGCTCTAATTCACCCCTCCACTTT. Based on the CDR3 plus reference TRBV11-2 and TRBJ1-6, the full variable domain is EAGVAQSPRYKIIEKRQSVAFWCNPISGHATLYWYQQILGQGPKLLIQFQNNGVVDDSQLPKDRFSAERLKGVDSTLKIQPAKLEDSAVYLCASSLSRGGSNSPLHFGNGTRLTVT.

This clonotype was seen only once. V usage is TRBV7-3 and J usage is TRBJ2-2, with TRBD2 matching over 9 bases. J lost 5 bases, V lost 5 bases, and 9 bases had no gene match. The V gene's germline CDR1 is SGHTA and CDR2 FQGTGA. The CDR3 extends over 16 amino acids. As DNA, the CDR3 is TGTGCCAGCAGCACAACAGCGGGAGGAAGGACCGGGGAGCTGTTTTTT. Its protein product is CASSTTAGGRTGELFF. The full variable domain, completed using reference TRBV7-3 and TRBJ2-2, is GAGVSQTPSNKVTEKGKYVELRCDPISGHTALYWYRQSLGQGPEFLIYFQGTGAADDSGLPNDRFFAVRPEGSVSTLKIQRTERGDSAVYLCASSTTAGGRTGELFFGEGSRLTVL.

This clonotype came up a few times. The chain combines TRBV27 with TRBJ2-2, with TRBD2 matching over 7 bases. V shed 4 bases, J shed 4 bases, and the junction held 6 bases outside the gene matches. The CDR3 spans 15 residues. Germline CDR1 is MNHEY and CDR2 is SMNVEV (reference sequence). The CDR3 sequence is CASSSGLVGTGELFF. The CDR3 DNA reads TGTGCCAGCAGTTCCGGACTAGTCGGCACCGGGGAGCTGTTTTTT.

This clonotype was picked up a small number of times. V is TRBV6-1 and J is TRBJ1-4; 9 bases align to TRBD1. Trimming took 6 bases from V and 11 from J; bases not matched to a gene: 10. The germline V gene encodes CDR1 MNHNS and CDR2 SASEGT. The CDR3 covers 14 residues. CDR3 DNA: TGTGCCAGCAGCCCCGGGACAGGGAATAACAAACTGTTTTTT. This gives the protein CASSPGTGNNKLFF.

The sample holds a few counts of this clonotype. This sequence joins TRBV5-1 and TRBJ1-1; D is possibly TRBD1 (6 bases). Deletions cut 4 bases from V and 1 base from J, with 14 bases between. The germline V gene encodes CDR1 SGHRS and CDR2 YFSETQ. CDR3 length: 15 residues. CDR3 residues: CASSAHRDTNTEAFF. The CDR3 coding sequence is TGCGCCAGCAGCGCACACCGGGACACGAACACTGAAGCTTTCTTT.

This clonotype was seen at least ten times. J is TRBJ2-2 and V is TRBV28; 10 positions match TRBD1. Per the germline V gene, CDR1 is MDHEN and CDR2 is SYDVKM. V dropped 10 bases and J dropped 3; count of bases not matched to a gene: 5. CDR3 size: 14 residues. CDR3 amino acids: CATSGQGYTGELFF. The CDR3 nucleotides read TGTGCCACCTCGGGACAGGGGTACACCGGGGAGCTGTTTTTT.

Regarding this clonotype: A read error may account for a junction end that differs from germline. The CDR3 spells CASSRTSGFHEQCF. The CDR3 nucleotides read TGTGCCAGCAGCCGGACTAGCGGGTTCCACGAGCAGTGCTTC. The V and J genes are TRBV28 and TRBJ2-7; TRBD2 agrees at 11 bases. The CDR3 is 14 amino acids. In germline, CDR1 is MDHEN, CDR2 SYDVKM.

The chain employs TRBV30 and TRBJ1-6, with no clear D. The CDR3 runs 12 residues. Germline-derived CDR1 and CDR2 are GTSNPN and SVGIG (reference sequence). V lost 0 bases and J lost 8, with 5 bases in between. The CDR3 spells CAWSVLYSPLHF. DNA for the CDR3: TGTGCCTGGAGTGTACTCTATTCACCCCTCCACTTT.

This clonotype was seen a handful of times. This chain links TRBV20-1 with TRBJ2-5; D possibly corresponds to TRBD2 (5 bases). V was cut by 5 bases and J by 1 base, with 11 bases left in between. The CDR3 runs to 13 residues. Germline assignment: CDR1 DFQATT and CDR2 SNEGSKA (reference sequence). CDR3 nucleotide sequence: TGCAGTGCTGAGGGTGATTCCCAAGAGACCCAGTACTTC. It codes for CSAEGDSQETQYF.

V gene TRBV7-9 combines with J gene TRBJ2-1, with 7 bases aligning to TRBD2. The germline V gene encodes CDR1 SEHNR and CDR2 FQNEAQ (reference sequence). This CDR3 has 16 residues. V dropped 0 bases and J dropped 5; count of bases not matched to a gene: 7. The CDR3 protein is CASSLAGAGLDNEQFF. The CDR3 bases are TGTGCCAGCAGCTTAGCAGGAGCGGGACTCGACAATGAGCAGTTCTTC.

V gene TRBV12-3 or TRBV12-4 combines with J gene TRBJ1-3, with 8 bases identical to TRBD1. The CDR3 length is 13 residues. V lost 8 bases to trimming and J lost 1 base; unmatched junction nucleotides: 1. The chain's CDR3 is CASQGASGNTIYF. The DNA of the CDR3 is TGTGCCAGCCAGGGGGCTTCTGGAAACACCATATATTTT.

This clonotype was seen more than once but under ten times. V usage is TRBV18 and J usage is TRBJ2-5; tentatively, D is TRBD1 (6 bases). With 3 bases removed from V and 3 bases from J, the gap between germline ends came to 17 bases. The germline gives CDR1 KGHSH, CDR2 LQKENI. This CDR3 comprises 16 residues. In nucleotides, the CDR3 is TGTGCCAGCTCACCCCTCGAAGGGGGAAGAGAAGAGACCCAGTACTTC. Its protein is CASSPLEGGREETQYF. The full variable domain, its missing parts supplied by reference TRBV18 and TRBJ2-5, is NAGVMQNPRHLVRRRGQEARLRCSPMKGHSHVYWYRQLPEEGLKFMVYLQKENIIDESGMPKERFSAEFPKEGPSILRIQQVVRGDSAAYFCASSPLEGGREETQYFGPGTRLLVL.

This clonotype showed up just a few times. V usage is TRBV19 and J usage is TRBJ2-7; 7 nucleotides line up with TRBD1. Per the germline V gene, CDR1 is LNHDA and CDR2 is SQIVND (reference sequence). The CDR3 loop spans 14 amino acids. The V segment lost 5 bases and the J segment 4 bases; nucleotides outside the gene matches: 8. CDR3 bases: TGTGCCAGTAGTCGACAGGGTATGGCGTACGAGCAGTACTTC. Amino acid sequence: CASSRQGMAYEQYF.

This clonotype was seen only a few times. The chain couples TRBV29-1 to TRBJ2-5, with D tentatively TRBD1 (6 bases). This CDR3 region has 12 residues. The V end lost 4 bases, the J end lost 9 bases, and 15 bases lay between the germline ends. Looked up from germline, CDR1 is SQVTM and CDR2 is ANQGSEA. The CDR3 here is CSVGDSPGAQYF. The CDR3 coding sequence is TGCAGCGTTGGAGACAGCCCAGGGGCCCAGTACTTC.

The chain joins TRBV20-1 to TRBJ2-7, with 7 bases fitting TRBD2. The CDR3 is 13 residues long. J lost 3 bases, V lost 0 bases, and 2 bases had no gene match. CDR1 is DFQATT, CDR2 SNEGSKA, per germline (reference sequence). For the CDR3, the DNA is TGCAGTGCTAGAGACTCTAGCGGCTACGAGCAGTACTTC. It is translated as CSARDSSGYEQYF.

The rearrangement links TRBV5-1 to TRBJ2-7; a possible D gene is TRBD2 (6 bases). With 0 bases removed from V and 0 bases from J, the gap between germline ends came to 10 bases. CDR1 is SGHRS and CDR2 is YFSETQ in the germline V gene. The CDR3 is made up of 15 amino acids. The CDR3 is CASSLAYGSSYEQYF. CDR3 nucleotides: TGCGCCAGCAGCTTGGCCTACGGGAGCTCCTACGAGCAGTACTTC.

This chain uses TRBV6-2 or TRBV6-3 with TRBJ2-1; the D gene is possibly TRBD2 (6 bases). Germline CDR1 MNHEY, CDR2 SVGEGT. The CDR3 sequence is 17 residues long. Trimming shortened V by 8 bases and J by 0 bases, and 20 bases separated the two germline ends. The CDR3 region is CASLGASDQSSYNEQFF. The CDR3 bases are TGTGCCAGCCTAGGGGCTAGCGACCAGAGCTCCTACAATGAGCAGTTCTTC.

This chain connects TRBV10-3 to TRBJ2-3; D remains unclear. The germline V gene has CDR1 ENHRY and CDR2 SYGVKD. V gave up 6 bases and J gave up 5 bases, with 15 bases separating them. The CDR3 has 14 amino acids. CDR3: CAIRENSARDTQYF. In nucleotides, the CDR3 is TGTGCCATCAGGGAGAACAGCGCTAGAGATACGCAGTATTTT.